This T cell receptor (beta chain) was retrieved from a study of cytomegalovirus exposure and HLA in healthy donors (dated by TCRdb to about 2017). Context from the whole study: In an earlier analysis of 550 to 750 of the donors, around 290 Gb of sequence data and approximately 120 million unique TCR beta sequences from roughly 200 million T cells were reported. Rather than drawing on any new phenotypic data, the later analysis identified candidate immune exposures from TCR beta sequences and the way those sequences occurred across donors. Of the 300 to 450 genotyped donors, 65% to 90% were placed in the genetic ancestry cluster associated with self-reported Caucasian donors. Alongside the repertoire data, information on donor age, sex, ethnicity and CMV serostatus was compiled. The study combined high-throughput TCR immunosequencing, statistical association of individual TCRs with disease status, and machine learning to predict cytomegalovirus infection status. Roughly 300 gigabases of sequencing data and 70 million to 100 million unique TCR sequences were included in an early release covering roughly 700 HLA-typed donors. A later genetic analysis took genome-wide SNP genotypes for about 65% of the roughly 670 donors and used that subset as a discovery cohort. In an earlier analysis of roughly 540 of the donors, high-throughput TCR beta sequencing was used to judge whether each TCR beta V gene segment behaved as functional or pseudogenic. The study aimed to test whether signatures of past pathogen exposure could be identified by cataloging public T cell receptors. Using immunosequencing, the study profiled T cell repertoires from about 610 subjects and related those repertoires to cytomegalovirus serostatus. Both class I and class II loci were covered by HLA typing, at four-digit resolution. A separate validation cohort of 100 to 150 different subjects was used in addition to the approximately 670-subject first cohort. Every repertoire in the discovery cohort had been generated on one and the same sequencing platform. To study patterns of TCR occurrence, a later analysis re-analyzed previously published TCR beta repertoires from 666 donors and added high-resolution HLA genotyping. Five DR-DQ haplotypes were handled as single units for association and clustering, since linkage in the cohort was strong. On average, roughly 250,000 unique TCR beta nucleotide sequences were sequenced per donor among more than 350 genotyped donors of the cohort, with roughly 19% of those sequences being non-productive. Typing coverage differed by locus: A, B, C, DRB1 and DQB1 were typed in about 629-630 donors, DQA1 in about 510, DPA1 in 600 to 610, and DPB1 in approximately 450.

The library was generated by the immunoSEQ multiplex PCR assay. For the multiplex PCR, a mixture combining 60 forward primers for TCR Vbeta segments and 13 reverse primers for TCR Jbeta segments was used. Amplification of the CDR3 region of rearranged TCR beta genes was performed with a multiplex PCR assay on genomic DNA. The Illumina HiSeq System was used to sequence the amplified TCR beta libraries as 87-base-pair reads. The paper's processing steps were these. Across the roughly 640 repertoires, a later analysis counted 75 million to 90 million unique TCR beta chains, some 11 million of which were shared by at least two donors. Raw reads were error-corrected and collapsed into unique sequences by a nearest-neighbor algorithm in which closely related sequences were merged to remove PCR and sequencing errors. To assign V, D and J gene segments, CDR3 sequences were aligned to IMGT reference sequences. For a sequence to be retained, at least a six-nucleotide match to both a V gene segment and a J gene segment was required. A rearrangement counted as productive if the CDR3 had no stop codons and remained in frame with V and J, and every other rearrangement counted as non-productive. Following IMGT convention, CDR3 was defined as the stretch from the second conserved V-encoded cysteine up to the conserved J-encoded phenylalanine. The earlier analysis of about 500 of the donors excluded sequences that lacked an unambiguous match to a single V gene segment. In an earlier analysis of almost 600 of the donors, a V segment was called functional when productive rearrangements were above 56.7%, and segregating when the standard deviation between donors exceeded 5%. A statistical classification framework was developed to diagnose cytomegalovirus status using the catalog of TCR beta chain sequences. A later analysis assigned V and J genes by comparing TCR nucleotide sequences with IMGT/GENE-DB human TR gene sequences. Using the TCRdist pipeline, a later analysis assigned CDR3 sequences along with most-parsimonious VDJ recombination scenarios. In a later analysis, every TCR beta chain was defined by the combination of its CDR3 amino acid sequence and its V-gene family, and reads without a unique V-gene family were dropped. To address suspected cross-contamination and a sequencing artifact, a later analysis removed some 620 highly shared, low-generation-probability nucleotide sequences. In a later analysis, a clonal expansion index for each public chain was calculated from normalized within-repertoire ranks of inferred template counts. Generation probabilities in a later analysis came from a VDJ recombination model fitted to out-of-frame rearrangements, and those results were checked against IGoR. A later analysis scored TCR-TCR, TCR-HLA and TCR-CMV co-occurrence with hypergeometric tests, applying a repertoire-size bias correction to TCR pairs. To estimate false discovery rates, a later analysis permuted the HLA or CMV assignments 20 times. In a later analysis, co-occurring TCRs were grouped with DBSCAN, and TCRdist sequence similarity was added when clustering was performed within HLA-allele-positive subsets. Co-occurrence clustering excluded repertoires with fewer than 30,000 or more than 120,000 public chains, plus five with anomalous nucleotide sharing. TCRdb limited this immuneACCESS table to in-frame rearrangements with V and J called. A share of clones is missing; checked studies link under half to unresolved V genes, and the rest is unexplained. For V, J and clone size, that table is used; D and trimming come from the DNA. The sample data list approximately 130,000 clones, and about 81% of these were observed just once. The top ten clonotypes cover 9% to 9.5% of the sample.

The cohort consisted of 666 healthy bone marrow donors. At the time of sampling, every cohort member was nominally healthy, though immune exposures that went unrecorded were likely present. The donor was CMV seropositive and belonged to the group of more than 250 seropositive cohort members. Every donor gave a peripheral blood sample, and the peripheral blood mononuclear cells from that sample were used for TCR beta sequencing. The Qiagen DNeasy Blood Extraction Kit was used to extract genomic DNA from the blood cell samples. Including cysteine and phenylalanine, the CDR3 has 14 amino acids. Only CDR3 DNA remains: 42 bases, in frame from the first base. From a lookup of the germline V gene (reference sequence), CDR1 and CDR2 are MNHEY and SMNVEV. A distance of 8 bases separates the germline ends of V and J, which lose 0 bases and 4 bases respectively. Summary of the overall study and its limitations: HLA typing was unavailable for some donors at each locus, so association tests used only the typed subset. In a later analysis, TCR association rates were found to vary across HLA loci, with the most associated TCRs seen for DRB1 alleles and the fewest for HLA-C alleles. Some IMGT-functional V segments, including TRBV6-2 and TRBV6-3, could not be told apart with the 87-base-pair reads, so those segments were excluded. Cytomegalovirus status was reported to be diagnosed by the classifier with high specificity and sensitivity in both the original and validation cohorts. A group of highly shared sequence variants was considered likely to be a technical artifact of the sequencing pipeline. Several of the top co-occurrence clusters appeared to be linked to parvovirus B19, influenza, CMV and Epstein-Barr virus, according to a later analysis. A later genetic analysis associated a missense DCLRE1C variant with V-gene and J-gene trimming of TCR beta chains, and an independent cohort replicated the association. While some public TCRs were present in many individuals, most TCR sequences turned up only very rarely across donors. A further reported finding was that TCR beta sequences accurately predicted the HLA-A and HLA-B alleles for most subjects in the first cohort. Correlated functional status among segregating V segments might be attributable to linkage disequilibrium, but an unknown experimental factor could not be ruled out. The cohort was sequenced for TCR beta chains only, and without alpha or paired-chain data the features that could be detected were limited. The presence/absence analyses assumed that sequencing depth was roughly uniform across donors, and that assumption may not be true. The study listed 150 to 200 TCR beta chains as associated with cytomegalovirus. Assigning TCR associations to individual alleles was difficult when HLA alleles, especially DR and DQ, strongly co-occurred. The authors suggested that the approach could potentially be generalized to other disease states and immunological phenotypes. A few of the identified cytomegalovirus-associated TCR beta chains were confirmed in vitro to be specific for cytomegalovirus antigens. In a later analysis, some 17,000 TCR beta sequences were associated with specific HLA alleles at a false discovery rate of 0.05. In a later genetic analysis, fewer N-insertions in productive TCRs were reported among donors in an Asian-associated ancestry cluster than the approximately 710-donor mean. In a later analysis, HLA-associated TCR beta chains were found to be more clonally expanded and to have lower generation probabilities than equally common non-associated chains. A later analysis found that most CMV-associated TCR beta chains appeared HLA-restricted, with HLA associations seemingly driven largely by CMV exposure. The only immune exposure information available for the cohort was CMV serostatus. An earlier analysis of approximately 570 of the donors showed that most TCR beta V segments appeared in productive rearrangements either about 87% or about 30% of the time, which broadly matched IMGT annotations. Because counts were too low, roughly 17 rarely observed V segments, including chromosome 9 orphons, were left out of the earlier analysis of approximately 580 of the donors.

Notes on this clone: The target of this receptor is not known. Nothing much larger sits one base from this clone, and base qualities are not available.

In this chain, TRBV27 is recombined with TRBJ2-3, with a weak D call of TRBD2 (6 bases match). Sequenced sample: PBMCs. The sequence was collected from a woman aged 50 to 65 in good health and CMV-seropositive. The CDR3 protein: CASSLSWGADTQYF. The DNA sequence follows: TGTGCCAGCAGTTTATCGTGGGGGGCAGATACGCAGTATTTT.